This TCR beta chain was captured in a study of blood T cell repertoires in COVID-19. Study-wide context: Acute and convalescent COVID-19 samples came from the United States, Italy and Spain.

There are 15 residues in the CDR3. Germline V CDR1 and CDR2: LGHNA, YSLEER. V lost 0 bases to trimming and J lost 4 bases; unmatched junction nucleotides: 5. Self-reported history from a screening survey and questionnaire set each donor's cohort. All recovered Cohort 3 donors got two negative PCRs, got clearance, or saw symptom resolution. Data came from immunoSEQ multiplex PCR; TCRdb stores just in-frame clones and leaves some out. The repertoire holds about 310,000 clones, with roughly nine tenths as singletons. Material for sequencing was PBMCs or T cells enriched from blood (not recorded which). The V and J genes are TRBV4-3 and TRBJ1-2; 7 nucleotides agree with TRBD1. The source is a woman in her 30s who had recovered from COVID-19. The CDR3 sequence: CASSQDFRGFYGYTF. CDR3 bases: TGCGCCAGCAGCCAAGATTTCAGGGGGTTCTATGGCTACACCTTC.